This T cell receptor beta chain was sequenced for a study of cytomegalovirus exposure and HLA in healthy donors. 60 Vbeta and 13 Jbeta primers were used in PCR. Sequenced by immunoSEQ multiplex PCR; TCRdb stores in-frame clones only, minus some. The table for this sample gives roughly 31,000 clones. Study-wide results and caveats: A highly shared variant cluster was judged a likely technical artifact. TCR beta V segments were, for the most part, productive about 87% or about 30% of the time in an earlier analysis. Across donors, presence/absence analyses took sequencing depth to be roughly uniform.

V was pared by 6 bases and J by 3 bases, with 14 bases between. CDR1 and CDR2 from the germline V gene are SNHLY and FYNNEI. This CDR3 is built from 14 residues. Comments on this clone: Its antigen is undetermined.

Sample: PBMCs. The chain employs TRBV2 and TRBJ1-1, with unresolved D. This sequence was found in a man younger than 45 in good health and CMV-seronegative. CDR3 in amino acids: CASRGRESYTEAFF. The CDR3 DNA reads TGTGCCAGCAGGGGCCGGGAATCGTACACTGAAGCTTTCTTT. Variable domain in full (rest from reference TRBV2 and TRBJ1-1): EPEVTQTPSHQVTQMGQEVILRCVPISNHLYFYWYRQILGQKVEFLVSFYNNEISEKSEIFDDQFSVERPDGSNFTLKIRSTKLEDSAMYFCASRGRESYTEAFFGQGTRLTVV.